This T cell receptor (beta chain) was sequenced for a study of OX40 agonist ivuxolimab in advanced cancers. Regarding the complete study: Ivuxolimab was an agonistic, fully human IgG2 monoclonal antibody directed against OX40 (CD134), a costimulatory receptor. Intravenous ivuxolimab was administered to patients every 2 weeks at six dose levels: 0.01, 0.1, 0.3, 1.5, 3 and 10 mg/kg. Among the roughly 52 dose-escalation patients, 19 had hepatocellular carcinoma, 15 melanoma, 9 renal cell carcinoma and 9 head and neck cancer. A male proportion of roughly 80% and a mean age of around 60 years, ranging from roughly 23 to 85, were recorded for the dose-escalation cohort. Patients were allowed to have had prior anti-PD-1, anti-PD-L1 or anti-CTLA-4 therapy, and 40% of the dose-escalation patients had been treated with checkpoint inhibitors. Three dose-escalation patients achieved partial responses, one with hepatocellular carcinoma and two with cutaneous melanoma. The purpose of peripheral TCRbeta sequencing was to test whether ivuxolimab changed TCR sequence diversity and led to clonal T-cell expansion. The paper describes the monotherapy dose-escalation part (N = 52 patients) of the phase I trial of ivuxolimab. What the study reported, not specific to this receptor: In partial responders in the 0.1-3.0 mg/kg groups, normalized peripheral clonal expansion was found to be among the lowest, especially among CD8+ T cells. At doses of 0.1 to 3.0 mg/kg, clonal expansion of both CD4+ and CD8+ blood T cells was observed from baseline to week 6. After ivuxolimab, CD8+ T cells had more expanded clones than CD4+ T cells on average. Which antigens the clonally expanded peripheral T cells were specific for was not determined. Low levels of normalized T-cell clonal expansion were also seen in some nonresponding patients.

Genomic DNA was isolated from the sorted cells so that the TCRbeta CDR3 region could be sequenced. The immunoSEQ Assay was used to sequence the TCRbeta CDR3 regions. In TCRdb, the immuneACCESS table is reduced to in-frame sequences with V and J assigned. These tables do not hold every clone; where another copy was compared, an unresolved V gene accounts for under half, and the others remain unexplained. This sample comprises approximately 76,000 clones, roughly 90% of them detected only once. The ten top clones hold more than 8.5% of the sample. Patients with a history of autoimmune disease or receiving systemic immunosuppression were excluded from the trial. Peripheral blood for TCR sequencing was drawn from every dose cohort at baseline, at cycle 4 day 1 and at cycle 7 day 1. Samples were obtained from an open-label, multicenter, first-in-human phase I dose-escalation trial of ivuxolimab. The trial enrolled adults with locally advanced or metastatic head and neck squamous cell, hepatocellular, melanoma or renal cell carcinoma. Before TCR sequencing, CD4+ and CD8+ T cells were separately sorted from peripheral blood.

As concerns this clone: No antigen is known for it. Within one base of it there is no much larger clone, and no base qualities were kept.

The germline V gene sets CDR1 to SGHDN and CDR2 to FVKESK. The CDR3, cysteine through phenylalanine, is 13 amino acids long. CDR3 DNA only is kept here, 39 bases in frame from base 1. V was cut back by 2 bases and J by 0 bases, leaving a gap of 5 bases between them. This sequence uses TRBV14 and TRBJ2-7; the D segment cannot be called with confidence. The receptor was derived from an adult with an advanced solid tumor such as melanoma, head and neck, liver or kidney cancer. This specimen consisted of CD4+ or CD8+ T cells sorted from blood, obtained in a trial of the OX40 agonist ivuxolimab. The DNA reads as follows: TGTGCCAGCAGCCAATGGGGCTCCTACGAGCAGTACTTC. It is translated as CASSQWGSYEQYF.